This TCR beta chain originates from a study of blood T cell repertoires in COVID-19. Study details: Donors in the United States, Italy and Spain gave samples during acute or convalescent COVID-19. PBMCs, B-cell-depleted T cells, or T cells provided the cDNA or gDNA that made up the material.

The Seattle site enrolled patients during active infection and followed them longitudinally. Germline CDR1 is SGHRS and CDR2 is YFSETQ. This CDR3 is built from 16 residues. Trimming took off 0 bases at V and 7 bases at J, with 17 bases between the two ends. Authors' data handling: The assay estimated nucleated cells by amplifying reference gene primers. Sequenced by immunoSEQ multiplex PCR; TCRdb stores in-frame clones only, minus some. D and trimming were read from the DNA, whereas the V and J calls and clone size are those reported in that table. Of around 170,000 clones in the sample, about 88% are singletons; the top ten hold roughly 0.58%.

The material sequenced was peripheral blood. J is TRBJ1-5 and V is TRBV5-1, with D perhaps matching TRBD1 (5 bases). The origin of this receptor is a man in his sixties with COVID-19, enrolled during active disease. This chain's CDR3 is CASSLDGSGFGQPQHF. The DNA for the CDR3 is TGCGCCAGCAGCTTGGATGGCTCAGGGTTCGGGCAGCCCCAGCATTTT.